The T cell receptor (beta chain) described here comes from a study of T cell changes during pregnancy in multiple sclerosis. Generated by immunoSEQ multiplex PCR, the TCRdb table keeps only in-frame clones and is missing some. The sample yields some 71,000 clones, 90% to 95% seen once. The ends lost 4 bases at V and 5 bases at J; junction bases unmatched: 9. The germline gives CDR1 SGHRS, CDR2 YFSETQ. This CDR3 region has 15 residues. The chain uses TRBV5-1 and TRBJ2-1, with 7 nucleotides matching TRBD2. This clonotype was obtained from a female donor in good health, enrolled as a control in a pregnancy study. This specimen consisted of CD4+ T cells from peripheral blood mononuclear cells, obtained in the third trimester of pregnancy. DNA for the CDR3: TGCGCCAGCAGCCAATGGGGGGGGATACACAATGAGCAGTTCTTC. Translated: CASSQWGGIHNEQFF.